This T cell receptor beta chain derives from a study of blood T cells in healthy people across ages. Isolation per sample recovered at least 6 million PBMCs. V shed 4 bases, J shed 4 bases, and the junction held 10 bases outside the gene matches. Germline V gives CDR1 LGHNA, CDR2 YSLEER. This CDR3 comprises 16 residues. It was with a sample-barcoded 5' primer and a J-beta primer mix that a second PCR of roughly 7 to 12 cycles was run. TCRdb reprocessed the 5' RACE reads with MiXCR, giving one entry per CDR3 protein. Of around 1,700,000 distinct CDR3 sequences in the sample, about 28% were seen once. The TCR originated in a young woman in good health. The sample was blood. The rearrangement links TRBV4-3 to TRBJ2-7; TRBD2 matches 10 bases. The CDR3 region has the DNA TGCGCCAGCAGCCTGGGACTAGCGCCTGAGCCTTACGAGCAGTACTTC. Translated, it gives CASSLGLAPEPYEQYF.